Below, 6 T cell receptor beta chains from the same sample are listed, as sequenced in a study of blood T cell repertoires in COVID-19. Measured with immunoSEQ multiplex PCR; TCRdb has only the in-frame clones, and not every one. The sample carries 180,000 or so clones, roughly 80% recorded once. Material for sequencing was PBMCs or T cells enriched from blood (not recorded which). These receptors came from a middle-aged man who had recovered from COVID-19.

V is TRBV25-1 and J is TRBJ2-7; TRBD1 might be the D (6 bases). V was clipped by 3 bases and J by 2 bases, with 17 bases between them. This CDR3 spans 16 amino acids. The germline CDR1 and CDR2 sequences are MGHDK and SYGVNS. The CDR3 DNA is TGTGCCAGCAGTGATGCACGGACAGTTGCACCCTACGAGCAGTACTTC. It translates to CASSDARTVAPYEQYF.

The chain is built from TRBV2 and TRBJ2-7, with 14 positions matching TRBD2. The CDR3 is 13 residues long. With 10 bases clipped from V and 8 bases from J, the junction kept 7 bases outside the gene matches. Germline values: CDR1 SNHLY, CDR2 FYNNEI. The CDR3: CATAGLAGDKQYF. The DNA of the CDR3 is TGTGCCACCGCGGGACTAGCGGGAGACAAGCAGTACTTC.

The V call is TRBV28, the J call TRBJ1-2; D gene uncertain. Germline V gene data show CDR1 as MDHEN and CDR2 as SYDVKM. The CDR3 extends over 16 amino acids. The V gene lost 2 bases and the J gene lost 8 bases, with 21 bases spanning the gap. The CDR3 bases are TGTGCCAGCAGTTTAATGGTAATTCAGGCAGTGGGCGGCTACACCTTC. Translated: CASSLMVIQAVGGYTF.

This clone has just a few counts. In nucleotides, the CDR3 is TGTGCCAGTAGCACTCAGGGGCGCACCGGGGAGCTGTTTTTT. Protein product: CASSTQGRTGELFF. The chain carries TRBV19 and TRBJ2-2; D may be TRBD1 (6 bases). The CDR3 contains 14 residues. The ends were cut back, 6 bases at V and 4 bases at J, with 12 bases in the middle. Germline V gene sequence: CDR1 LNHDA, CDR2 SQIVND (reference sequence). Based on the CDR3 plus reference TRBV19 and TRBJ2-2, the full variable domain is DGGITQSPKYLFRKEGQNVTLSCEQNLNHDAMYWYRQDPGQGLRLIYYSQIVNDFQKGDIAEGYSVSREKKESFPLTVTSAQKNPTAFYLCASSTQGRTGELFFGEGSRLTVL.

The rearrangement links TRBV27 to TRBJ2-1; 8 bases are shared with TRBD2. The junction had 10 bases not matched to a gene; V was cut back by 4 bases and J by 8 bases. This CDR3 has 15 residues. CDR1 and CDR2 (germline): MNHEY, SMNVEV (reference sequence). The CDR3 is CASSSGLALRHEQFF. In DNA form, the CDR3 reads TGTGCCAGCAGTTCAGGACTAGCTCTACGGCATGAGCAGTTCTTC.

The chain uses TRBV5-1 and TRBJ2-3; 8 nucleotides match TRBD2. Germline CDR1 and CDR2: SGHRS and YFSETQ. This CDR3 spans 16 amino acids. V was clipped by 5 bases and J by 0 bases; unmatched bases: 8. CDR3 sequence reads: CASRIAGTSSTDTQYF. The CDR3 nucleotides read TGCGCCAGCAGAATAGCGGGGACCTCTAGCACAGATACGCAGTATTTT.